Listed here is a single T cell receptor (beta chain). The antigen is undetermined. This specimen belongs to a study of cytomegalovirus exposure and HLA in healthy donors. Study summary: Prior work identified 100 million to 130 million unique TCR beta sequences in some 180 million T cells. The early release's HLA-typed donors yielded approximately 81 million unique TCRs. Study observations and caveats: Excluded: some indistinguishable V segments such as TRBV6-2 and TRBV6-3. A list of around 160 TCR beta chains associated with cytomegalovirus was given.

PCR amplification relied on 60 Vbeta primers (plus 13 Jbeta primers). Only in-frame clones appear in the TCRdb table, and some are missing; sequencing was by immunoSEQ multiplex PCR. This sample yields approximately 110,000 clones, of which about two thirds are seen a single time; 5.4% belongs to the top ten. CDR1 and CDR2 (germline): SNHLY, FYNNEI. V shed 8 bases and J shed 5 bases, with 12 bases lying between them. This CDR3 is 13 amino acids long. Sequenced sample: PBMCs. The clonotype originates from a woman aged 65 to 85 in good health and CMV-seropositive. J is TRBJ2-2 and V is TRBV2; no clear D gene. CDR3 amino acids: CASLPDVTGELFF. CDR3 nucleotide sequence: TGTGCCAGCCTCCCAGATGTGACCGGGGAGCTGTTTTTT.